These T cell receptor beta chains were read from a single sample in a study of identical twins. TCRdb re-called the 5' RACE reads with MiXCR, one entry per CDR3 protein. Of just over 450,000 distinct CDR3 sequences listed, approximately 15% are singletons. The sample also formed part of further work on yellow fever vaccine responses in identical twins.

Sequencing used CD4+ T cells sorted from blood. These receptors all come from a woman aged 18-29 years in good health. The CDR3 runs from the conserved cysteine through the conserved F or W. The D gene is left open where the match is weak. The listing skips clone size in some rows; elsewhere it reads once, few, many or a size class.

. | TRBJ2-5 | TRBD2 | TRBV6-1 | CASSPGGGWETQYF | TGTGCCAGCAGTCCGGGGGGGGGTTGGGAGACCCAGTACTTC
. | TRBJ2-7 | . | TRBV28 | CATGSGGTYEQYF | TGTGCCACGGGGTCCGGAGGCACCTACGAGCAGTACTTC
few | TRBJ1-1 | . | TRBV4-1 | CASSQESGFTEAFF | TGCGCCAGCAGCCAAGAAAGTGGTTTCACTGAAGCTTTCTTT
. | TRBJ2-1 | . | TRBV6-4 | CASRQTEYNEQFF | TGTGCCAGCAGACAGACGGAATACAATGAGCAGTTCTTC
few | TRBJ2-7 | TRBD1 | TRBV27 | CASSFPGTGGRHEQYF | TGTGCCAGCAGTTTCCCCGGGACAGGGGGCCGTCACGAGCAGTACTTC
. | TRBJ2-7 | . | TRBV6-5 | CASSYTGSSDEQYF | TGTGCCAGCAGTTACACCGGGTCTTCGGACGAGCAGTACTTC
few | TRBJ2-2 | TRBD1 | TRBV11-3 | CASSPGGSVGELFF | TGTGCCAGCAGCCCAGGGGGCTCAGTCGGGGAGCTGTTTTTT
. | TRBJ2-5 | . | TRBV7-9 | CASSFGMQLQETQYF | TGTGCCAGCAGCTTTGGGATGCAGTTACAAGAGACCCAGTACTTC
few | TRBJ2-2 | . | TRBV10-3 | CAIRGGMNTGELFF | TGTGCCATCCGAGGGGGGATGAACACCGGGGAGCTGTTTTTT
few | TRBJ2-7 | TRBD1 | TRBV5-1 | CASSLYQGESSEQYF | TGCGCCAGCAGCTTGTATCAGGGGGAGTCTAGCGAGCAGTACTTC
few | TRBJ1-1 | TRBD1 | TRBV6-1 | CASSQGGFTEAFF | TGTGCCAGCAGCCAGGGGGGGTTCACTGAAGCTTTCTTT
many | TRBJ1-1 | . | TRBV19 | CASGGQLNTEAFF | TGTGCCAGCGGAGGACAGTTGAACACTGAAGCTTTCTTT
many | TRBJ2-7 | . | TRBV18 | CASSPRRAYEQYF | TGTGCCAGCTCACCACGAAGAGCCTACGAGCAGTACTTC
. | TRBJ2-1 | TRBD1 | TRBV25-1 | CASSELGTGGWNEQFF | TGTGCCAGCAGTGAATTGGGGACAGGGGGCTGGAATGAGCAGTTCTTC
. | TRBJ2-3 | . | TRBV15 | CATSREQGPTDTQYF | TGTGCCACCAGCAGAGAACAGGGCCCCACAGATACGCAGTATTTT
. | TRBJ2-7 | . | TRBV2 | CASTWGSGPYEQYF | TGTGCCAGCACCTGGGGGTCGGGGCCCTACGAGCAGTACTTC
many | TRBJ2-5 | . | TRBV20-1 | CSAQGGAGGQETQYF | TGCAGTGCTCAGGGGGGCGCAGGGGGGCAAGAGACCCAGTACTTC
many | TRBJ2-1 | . | TRBV5-1 | CASSLGGGLYNEQFF | TGCGCCAGCAGCTTAGGCGGGGGCCTCTACAATGAGCAGTTCTTC
. | TRBJ2-7 | . | TRBV6-2/TRBV6-3 | CASSYAVDSSTYEQYF | TGTGCCAGCAGTTATGCCGTGGACAGTTCGACCTACGAGCAGTACTTC
. | TRBJ2-2 | TRBD1 | TRBV28 | CASRGQGEVGGELFF | TGTGCCAGCAGGGGGCAGGGGGAAGTTGGCGGGGAGCTGTTTTTT
. | TRBJ2-5 | . | TRBV27 | CASSLRTGGPETQYF | TGTGCCAGCAGTTTAAGGACCGGGGGACCAGAGACCCAGTACTTC
. | TRBJ2-7 | . | TRBV10-3 | CAISGQLTEQYF | TGTGCCATCAGTGGACAGTTGACCGAGCAGTACTTC
few | TRBJ2-6 | TRBD1 | TRBV12-3/TRBV12-4 | CASRSDRAGANVLTF | TGTGCCAGCAGGTCCGACAGGGCTGGGGCCAACGTCCTGACTTTC
few | TRBJ2-7 | . | TRBV6-1 | CASRISYEQYF | TGTGCCAGCAGGATTTCCTACGAGCAGTACTTC
. | TRBJ2-1 | TRBD2 | TRBV7-9 | CASSPKGLAGRGGEQFF | TGTGCCAGCAGCCCCAAGGGACTAGCGGGGAGAGGGGGTGAGCAGTTCTTC
. | TRBJ2-5 | . | TRBV29-1 | CSVFDRQETQYF | TGCAGCGTGTTCGACCGTCAAGAGACCCAGTACTTC
. | TRBJ2-1 | . | TRBV20-1 | CSASRDSQAYNEQFF | TGCAGTGCTAGCCGGGACTCCCAGGCTTACAATGAGCAGTTCTTC
. | TRBJ2-1 | TRBD2 | TRBV20-1 | CSAGGTSHPYNEQFF | TGCAGTGCAGGAGGGACTAGTCATCCCTACAATGAGCAGTTCTTC
many | TRBJ2-2 | TRBD1 | TRBV5-1 | CASSSGTGNTGELFF | TGCGCCAGCAGCTCAGGGACAGGGAACACCGGGGAGCTGTTTTTT
. | TRBJ1-1 | . | TRBV7-2 | CASSQKRGNTEAFF | TGTGCCAGCAGCCAAAAAAGGGGGAACACTGAAGCTTTCTTT
. | TRBJ2-3 | . | TRBV24-1 | CATSDRRRSTDTQYF | TGTGCCACCAGTGATCGGCGGAGGAGCACAGATACGCAGTATTTT
. | TRBJ2-7 | TRBD1 | TRBV20-1 | CSAISGQQIYEQYF | TGCAGTGCTATTTCGGGACAGCAGATTTACGAGCAGTACTTC
few | TRBJ2-3 | TRBD2 | TRBV18 | CASSPSGLAGTDTQYF | TGTGCCAGCTCACCCTCCGGACTAGCGGGGACAGATACGCAGTATTTT
few | TRBJ2-2 | TRBD1 | TRBV2 | CASSGDRARTGELFF | TGTGCCAGCAGCGGAGACAGGGCGCGGACCGGGGAGCTGTTTTTT
few | TRBJ2-3 | TRBD2 | TRBV7-9 | CASSFAGRADTQYF | TGTGCCAGCAGCTTCGCCGGGAGGGCGGATACGCAGTATTTT
few | TRBJ2-1 | . | TRBV28 | CASSPMVSSSYNEQFF | TGTGCCAGCAGCCCTATGGTTAGCAGCTCCTACAATGAGCAGTTCTTC
few | TRBJ1-1 | . | TRBV2 | CASRRGESGPSLF | TGTGCCAGCAGGAGGGGGGAATCAGGGCCGTCACTCTTT
. | TRBJ2-5 | TRBD2 | TRBV7-2 | CASSPGERGQETQYF | TGTGCCAGCAGCCCCGGAGAGCGGGGGCAAGAGACCCAGTACTTC
once | TRBJ2-1 | . | TRBV7-2 | CASSSRMTGYNEQFF | TGTGCCAGCAGCTCTAGGATGACAGGTTACAATGAGCAGTTCTTC
few | TRBJ2-1 | TRBD2 | TRBV12-3/TRBV12-4 | CASSLVGGGSYNEQFF | TGTGCCAGCAGTTTAGTCGGCGGGGGATCCTACAATGAGCAGTTCTTC
. | TRBJ2-2 | . | TRBV10-1 | CASGRAGELFF | TGCGCCAGCGGGAGAGCCGGGGAGCTGTTTTTT
few | TRBJ1-5 | TRBD1 | TRBV5-5 | CASSPTGASNQPQHF | TGTGCCAGCAGCCCGACAGGGGCGAGCAATCAGCCCCAGCATTTT
. | TRBJ1-2 | . | TRBV28 | CASSLRFGYTF | TGTGCCAGCAGTTTACGATTCGGCTACACCTTC
few | TRBJ2-1 | TRBD2 | TRBV28 | CASSPSGGAFSEQFF | TGTGCCAGCAGCCCGAGCGGGGGGGCCTTCAGTGAGCAGTTCTTC
few | TRBJ2-7 | TRBD2 | TRBV20-1 | CSASGGNSYEQYF | TGCAGTGCCTCGGGGGGGAACTCCTACGAGCAGTACTTC
. | TRBJ2-7 | . | TRBV7-2 | CASSLINSYEQYF | TGTGCCAGCAGCTTAATCAACTCCTACGAGCAGTACTTC
few | TRBJ2-7 | . | TRBV6-1 | CASSSHAAGDSYEQYF | TGTGCCAGCAGCTCCCATGCCGCGGGCGACTCCTACGAGCAGTACTTC